This T cell receptor beta chain originates from a study of beta chain features in type 1 diabetes. Findings and limits, study-wide: The study found fewer insertions and more deletions at VDJ junctions in type 1 diabetes patients. Moderate yet significant TCRB CDR3 shortening was seen in Type 1 diabetes patients in all four CD4+ subsets. The question of HLA type influencing TCRB rearrangement was one that remained unresolved here.

Every donor had blood drawn once into heparin, around 100 mL on average. Populations isolated by sorting all had purity greater than 95%. The CDR3 loop spans 17 amino acids. This clone was seen more than once but under ten times. As yet, its antigen is unknown. TCRB transcripts that were expressed got sequenced, as all of the isolated RNA had been reverse transcribed. Sequencing was performed with immunoSEQ multiplex PCR; in TCRdb, only in-frame clones are kept and a portion is missing. The sample has around 690,000 clones; over 10% are singletons. This sequence was found in a man aged 30 to 39 with type 1 diabetes. Material for sequencing was naive CD4+ T cells from blood. This chain links TRBV1 with TRBJ1-6; the table's TRBD1 call for D was not verified on the DNA. TRBV1 is termed a pseudogene. The CDR3 loop reads CTSSHPLGQIYNSPLHF. In DNA form, the CDR3 reads TGCACCAGCAGCCACCCCTTAGGACAGATCTATAATTCACCCCTCCACTTT.